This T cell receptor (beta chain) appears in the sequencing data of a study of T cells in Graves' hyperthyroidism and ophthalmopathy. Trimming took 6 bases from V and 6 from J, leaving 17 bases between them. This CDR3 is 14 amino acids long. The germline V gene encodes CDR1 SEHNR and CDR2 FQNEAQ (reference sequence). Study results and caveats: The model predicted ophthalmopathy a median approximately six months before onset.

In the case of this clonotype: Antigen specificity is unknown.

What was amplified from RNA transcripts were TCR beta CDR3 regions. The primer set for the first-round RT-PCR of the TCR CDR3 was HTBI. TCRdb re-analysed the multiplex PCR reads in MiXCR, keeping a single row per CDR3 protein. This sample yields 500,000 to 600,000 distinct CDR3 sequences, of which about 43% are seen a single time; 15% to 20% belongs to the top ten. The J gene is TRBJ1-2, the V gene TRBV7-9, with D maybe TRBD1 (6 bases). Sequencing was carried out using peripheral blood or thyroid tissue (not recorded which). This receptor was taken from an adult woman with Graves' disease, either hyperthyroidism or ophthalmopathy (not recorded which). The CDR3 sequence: CASRSRDTVNGYTF. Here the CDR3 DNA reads TGTGCCAGCAGATCCCGGGACACGGTCAATGGCTACACCTTC.